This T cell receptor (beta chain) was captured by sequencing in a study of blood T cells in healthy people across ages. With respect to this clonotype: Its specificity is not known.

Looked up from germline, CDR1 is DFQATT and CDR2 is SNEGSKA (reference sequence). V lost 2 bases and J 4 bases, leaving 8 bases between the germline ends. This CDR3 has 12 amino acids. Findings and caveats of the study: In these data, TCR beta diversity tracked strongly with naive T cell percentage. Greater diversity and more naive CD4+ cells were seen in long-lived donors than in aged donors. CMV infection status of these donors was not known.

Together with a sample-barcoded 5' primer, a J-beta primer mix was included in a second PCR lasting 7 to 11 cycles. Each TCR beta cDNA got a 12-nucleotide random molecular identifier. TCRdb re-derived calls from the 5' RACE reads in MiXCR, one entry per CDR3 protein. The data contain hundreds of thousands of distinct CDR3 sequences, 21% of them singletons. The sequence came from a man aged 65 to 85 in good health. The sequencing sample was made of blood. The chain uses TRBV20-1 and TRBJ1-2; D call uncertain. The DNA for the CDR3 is TGCAGTGCTAGAAAGCAGGCCTATGGCTACACCTTC. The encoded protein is CSARKQAYGYTF.